The T cell receptor (beta chain) under discussion was sequenced for a study of blood T cell repertoires in COVID-19. Study overall: COVID-19 samples from acute and convalescent phases originated in the United States, Italy and Spain. Sample material is recorded as cDNA or gDNA derived from T cells, B-cell-depleted T cells, or PBMCs.

Germline V gene data show CDR1 as MNHEY and CDR2 as SVGAGI. V lost 6 bases, J lost 6 bases, and 17 bases lay in between. The CDR3 is 14 residues long. Per the authors' pipeline: Amplification of reference gene primers was used by the study to estimate nucleated cell counts. Profiling relied on immunoSEQ multiplex PCR, and the TCRdb table lists in-frame clones only, not all of them. Clone size and the V and J calls come from that table; the DNA yielded D and trimming. The sample holds 200,000 to 250,000 clones, roughly four fifths seen once. The sequenced sample was peripheral blood. The receptor was derived from a woman aged 45-60 years with acute or convalescent COVID-19. The chain combines TRBV6-5 with TRBJ1-1; the D gene is possibly TRBD1 (5 bases). DNA of the CDR3: TGTGCCAGCAGGGCCCCCGCAGGGCTGGCTGAAGCTTTCTTT. Translation: CASRAPAGLAEAFF.